The 29 T cell receptor beta chains in this list originate from one sample, sequenced in a study of blood T cell repertoires in COVID-19. The data were produced by immunoSEQ multiplex PCR, yet TCRdb's version contains in-frame clones alone and is incomplete. The sample gives fewer than 250,000 clones, 90% to 95% of which show up once; around 1.2% is in the top ten. Sequenced input: peripheral blood. The source is a man aged 30 to 39 with acute or convalescent COVID-19.

This chain uses TRBV24-1 with TRBJ2-1, with TRBD1 matching over 8 bases. The CDR3 totals 16 residues. Germline CDR1 KGHDR, CDR2 SFDVKD. V dropped 4 bases and J dropped 0; count of bases not matched to a gene: 4. DNA for the CDR3: TGTGCCACCAGTGACCCCGGACAGGGCTCCTACAATGAGCAGTTCTTC. This encodes CATSDPGQGSYNEQFF.

This chain joins TRBV2 and TRBJ1-1; the D is unclear. Trimming left V 1 base short and J 1 base short, with 4 bases between. This CDR3 has 13 amino acids. Looked up from germline, CDR1 is SNHLY and CDR2 is FYNNEI. The CDR3 reads CASSEEQNTEAFF. CDR3 DNA: TGTGCCAGCAGTGAAGAACAGAACACTGAAGCTTTCTTT.

With regard to this clone: Other DNA sequences within the sample encode an identical CDR3. This chain uses TRBV7-9 with TRBJ2-3; D might be TRBD1 (6 bases). CDR3 length: 14 amino acids. CDR1 is SEHNR, CDR2 FQNEAQ, per germline (reference sequence). Trimming removed 5 bases from V and 1 base from J, with 10 bases in between. CDR3 region: CASSPRQGTDTQYF. The CDR3 nucleotides are TGTGCCAGCAGCCCCAGACAGGGCACAGATACGCAGTATTTT.

This chain joins TRBV7-2 and TRBJ2-3; D possibly corresponds to TRBD2 (5 bases). Trimming shortened V by 3 bases and J by 1 base, and 8 bases separated the two germline ends. The CDR3 runs to 14 residues. From germline, CDR1 is SGHTA and CDR2 FQGNSA. The CDR3 spells CASSLAGRTDTQYF. The CDR3 DNA follows: TGTGCCAGCAGCTTGGCGGGCCGCACAGATACGCAGTATTTT.

CDR3: CASSLLRGTPREKLFF. The CDR3 nucleotides are TGTGCCAGCAGCCTTTTACGGGGGACGCCAAGGGAAAAACTGTTTTTT. This chain connects TRBV5-6 to TRBJ1-4; D is perhaps TRBD1 (5 bases). Germline V gene sequence: CDR1 SGHDT, CDR2 YYEEEE. The CDR3 is 16 residues long. Trimming took 4 bases from V and 8 from J, leaving 21 bases between them.

This chain joins TRBV6-6 and TRBJ1-1; D not certain. Germline V gene lookup returns CDR1 MNHNY and CDR2 SVGAGI (reference sequence). The ends were cut back, 2 bases at V and 8 bases at J, with 12 bases in the middle. CDR3 length: 13 residues. DNA of the CDR3: TGTGCCAGCAGTTACGTACGACTGCTCGAAGCTTTCTTT. This gives the protein CASSYVRLLEAFF.

The chain is built from TRBV18 and TRBJ1-4; tentatively, D is TRBD1 (5 bases). From germline, CDR1 is KGHSH and CDR2 LQKENI. The V end lost 3 bases, the J end lost 8 bases, and 16 bases lay between the germline ends. CDR3 size: 15 residues. The CDR3 DNA is TGTGCCAGCTCACCCTTGCTGATGGGGGGAGAAAAACTGTTTTTT. Protein: CASSPLLMGGEKLFF.

This clone has a single count. The rearrangement joins TRBV6-4 to TRBJ1-1; a possible D gene is TRBD1 (5 bases). Between the trimmed V and J ends, which lost 0 bases and 8 bases, there was a span of 7 bases. Germline CDR1 is MRHNA and CDR2 is SNTAGT. The CDR3 spans 12 residues. The CDR3 DNA reads as TGTGCCAGCAGTGACTCTCGGGGGGAAGCTTTCTTT. It is translated as CASSDSRGEAFF.

In regard to this clone: The same CDR3 can be traced to other DNA sequences in this sample. This chain connects TRBV5-1 to TRBJ2-7, with 15 bases aligning to TRBD2. The length of the CDR3 is 15 residues. Per germline, CDR1 SGHRS and CDR2 YFSETQ. Trimming took 4 bases from V and 4 from J; bases not matched to a gene: 3. The CDR3 here is CASSPGLAGGYEQYF. The CDR3 nucleotides are TGCGCCAGCAGCCCGGGACTAGCGGGAGGATACGAGCAGTACTTC.

This sequence joins TRBV4-2 and TRBJ2-5, with TRBD2 as a possible D gene (6 bases). Trimming cost V 1 base and J 1 base, with 16 bases left between them. The CDR3 consists of 17 residues. Germline-derived CDR1 and CDR2 are LGHNA and YNFKEQ. The CDR3 sequence: CASSQGGGKDFQETQYF. In nucleotides, the CDR3 is TGTGCCAGCAGCCAAGGGGGAGGAAAGGACTTCCAAGAGACCCAGTACTTC.

The CDR3 loop is CASRGSGRGWNNEQFF. Here the CDR3 DNA reads TGCGCCAGCAGAGGTAGCGGGAGAGGGTGGAACAATGAGCAGTTCTTC. The rearrangement joins TRBV10-2 to TRBJ2-1; 9 bases match TRBD2. The CDR3 runs 16 residues. Trimming removed 6 bases from V and 5 bases from J; junction bases left unmatched: 11. Germline V gives CDR1 WSHSY, CDR2 SAAADI.

This chain uses TRBV19 with TRBJ1-5; 8 bases are shared with TRBD1. The germline V gene has CDR1 LNHDA and CDR2 SQIVND (reference sequence). The ends lost 4 bases at V and 4 bases at J; junction bases unmatched: 3. The CDR3 is made up of 14 amino acids. Written as DNA, the CDR3 is TGTGCCAGTAGTACGGGACAGGAAAATCAGCCCCAGCATTTT. Translating it yields CASSTGQENQPQHF. Full variable domain (rest looked up from reference TRBV19 and TRBJ1-5): DGGITQSPKYLFRKEGQNVTLSCEQNLNHDAMYWYRQDPGQGLRLIYYSQIVNDFQKGDIAEGYSVSREKKESFPLTVTSAQKNPTAFYLCASSTGQENQPQHFGDGTRLSIL.

The chain employs TRBV9 and TRBJ1-2; 9 nucleotides agree with TRBD1. CDR3 length: 15 amino acids. Looked up from germline, CDR1 is SGDLS and CDR2 is YYNGEE. Trimming removed 5 bases from V and 1 base from J; junction bases left unmatched: 6. CDR3 region: CASSEGQGLNYGYTF. For the CDR3, the DNA is TGTGCCAGCAGTGAGGGACAGGGACTTAACTATGGCTACACCTTC.

This sequence joins TRBV4-1 and TRBJ2-3; 13 nucleotides agree with TRBD2. Germline V CDR1 and CDR2: MGHRA, YSYEKL. The CDR3 has 16 residues. V gave up 4 bases and J gave up 1 base; unmatched junction bases: 2. In DNA, the CDR3 is TGCGCCAGCAGCCTCGGACTAGCGGGGGGCACAGATACGCAGTATTTT. Translation: CASSLGLAGGTDTQYF.

This clone has a single count. This chain uses TRBV19 with TRBJ1-5; 8 nucleotides match TRBD1. Germline V lookup: CDR1 LNHDA, CDR2 SQIVND (reference sequence). The CDR3 is 14 residues long. The J segment lost 6 bases and the V segment lost 2 bases, leaving 3 bases of the junction unmatched. For the CDR3, the DNA is TGTGCCAGTAGTATATCAGGGGGCGTTCAGCCCCAGCATTTT. Residues: CASSISGGVQPQHF.

With regard to this clone: The junction shows a germline mismatch at one end, possibly a read error. The rearrangement joins TRBV30 to TRBJ2-5; 7 bases align to TRBD2. CDR1 is GTSNPN and CDR2 is SVGIG in the germline V gene (reference sequence). The CDR3 sequence is 14 residues long. This CDR3 reads CAWSNRLAQGTQYF. DNA for the CDR3: TGTGCCTGGAGCAACCGACTAGCTCAAGGGACCCAGTACTTC.

The chain has TRBV4-1 and TRBJ2-3; 13 bases agree with TRBD2. V gave up 5 bases and J gave up 2 bases; unmatched junction bases: 4. Per the germline V gene, CDR1 is MGHRA and CDR2 is YSYEKL. The CDR3 is 16 amino acids. The CDR3 loop reads CASSSGLAGVTDTQYF. The CDR3 nucleotides read TGCGCCAGCAGCTCCGGACTAGCGGGAGTCACAGATACGCAGTATTTT.

The chain couples TRBV29-1 to TRBJ2-7; 7 bases are shared with TRBD1. The CDR3 extends over 16 amino acids. The V segment lost 0 bases and the J segment 2 bases; nucleotides outside the gene matches: 10. Germline V CDR1 and CDR2: SQVTM, ANQGSEA. The CDR3 here is CSVEDLTGTAPYEQYF. In DNA form, the CDR3 reads TGCAGCGTTGAAGACCTGACCGGGACAGCCCCCTACGAGCAGTACTTC.

V usage is TRBV2 and J usage is TRBJ2-5; the match to TRBD1 covers 8 bases. Unmatched junction bases numbered 4, after V lost 6 bases and J lost 4 bases. Germline assignment: CDR1 SNHLY and CDR2 FYNNEI. This CDR3 has 13 amino acids. The CDR3 coding sequence is TGTGCCAGCAGACCGACAGGGGTAGAGACCCAGTACTTC. This gives the protein CASRPTGVETQYF.

The count of this clone is one. This chain joins TRBV6-6 and TRBJ2-2; TRBD2 is a possible D gene (5 bases). The V end lost 7 bases, the J end lost 7 bases, and 16 bases lay between the germline ends. The germline CDR1 and CDR2 sequences are MNHNY and SVGAGI (reference sequence). The CDR3 is 14 amino acids. CDR3 sequence reads: CASTYGVSVGELFF. CDR3 in DNA: TGTGCCAGCACCTACGGGGTTAGCGTCGGGGAGCTGTTTTTT.

The chain recombines TRBV6-5 with TRBJ1-1, with 12 bases that match TRBD1. Per germline, CDR1 MNHEY and CDR2 SVGAGI. The length of the CDR3 is 15 residues. J gave up 8 bases and V 6 bases, and 10 bases lay outside the gene matches. In nucleotides, the CDR3 is TGTGCCAGCAGCGACGCCGGGACAGGGGGCAGAGAAGCTTTCTTT. This gives the protein CASSDAGTGGREAFF.

The J gene is TRBJ2-2, the V gene TRBV5-1; D remains ambiguous. V lost 0 bases and J lost 7, with 13 bases in between. The length of the CDR3 is 15 residues. Germline V gives CDR1 SGHRS, CDR2 YFSETQ. The CDR3 coding sequence is TGCGCCAGCAGCTTGGAATGGCAAGAAATCGGGGAGCTGTTTTTT. This codes for CASSLEWQEIGELFF.

This clone has only one observation. The chain recombines TRBV6-1 with TRBJ1-5; TRBD1 is a possible D gene (6 bases). The CDR3 has 16 residues. Germline V gene lookup returns CDR1 MNHNS and CDR2 SASEGT. Trimming removed 4 bases at V and 2 bases at J, with 15 bases between. DNA of the CDR3: TGTGCCAGCAGTGTACAGGGAACGTTTGGCAATCAGCCCCAGCATTTT. It yields the protein CASSVQGTFGNQPQHF.

This chain uses TRBV11-3 with TRBJ2-3; D uncertain. Per germline, CDR1 SGHNT and CDR2 YENEEA. This CDR3 comprises 12 residues. Trimming shortened V by 4 bases and J by 3 bases, and 5 bases separated the two germline ends. The CDR3 reads CASSSSTDTQYF. The CDR3 region has the DNA TGTGCCAGCAGCTCCTCGACAGATACGCAGTATTTT.

This clone was seen just once. The V call is TRBV24-1, the J call TRBJ1-2, with 10 nucleotides matching TRBD1. The V gene's germline CDR1 is KGHDR and CDR2 SFDVKD. This CDR3 has 14 amino acids. Trimming cost V 3 bases and J 5 bases; bases outside gene matches: 2. The CDR3: CATSDGTGAYGYTF. DNA for the CDR3: TGTGCCACCAGTGATGGGACAGGGGCTTATGGCTACACCTTC.

This clone appeared once. The J gene is TRBJ1-5, the V gene TRBV10-2; a weak D match, TRBD1 (6 bases). Trimming left V 5 bases short and J 4 bases short, with 9 bases between. Per the germline V gene, CDR1 is WSHSY and CDR2 is SAAADI. The CDR3 runs to 13 residues. The CDR3, as DNA: TGCGCCAGCAGTTTCCAGGGGAATCAGCCCCAGCATTTT. This encodes CASSFQGNQPQHF.

The J gene is TRBJ2-1, the V gene TRBV21-1; the table calls TRBD2, which could not be checked here. TRBV21-1 is a pseudogene locus. The CDR3 has 16 amino acids. For the CDR3, the DNA is TGTGCCAGCAGCAAAGGACAGCGGGAGGGCGCGAATGAGCAGTTCTTC. It yields the protein CASSKGQREGANEQFF.

V usage is TRBV6-5 and J usage is TRBJ2-1; D is possibly TRBD2 (6 bases). V gave up 4 bases and J gave up 7 bases, with 17 bases separating them. Germline CDR1 is MNHEY and CDR2 is SVGAGI. The CDR3 sequence is 15 residues long. The CDR3 coding sequence is TGTGCCAGCAGTTCACCGGGACGGGGGAGGAATGAGCAGTTCTTC. Amino acids: CASSSPGRGRNEQFF.

This clone was observed once. J is TRBJ1-5 and V is TRBV6-5; TRBD1 is a possible D gene (5 bases). CDR1 MNHEY and CDR2 SVGAGI come from the germline V gene. Deletions cut 4 bases from V and 6 bases from J, with 13 bases between. The CDR3 is 14 residues long. The CDR3 loop reads CASSSTVEGQPQHF. The CDR3 nucleotides read TGTGCCAGCAGTTCGACAGTGGAGGGTCAGCCCCAGCATTTT.